This record concerns one T cell receptor beta chain sequence. Its specificity is not known. Each TCR beta library was made by quantitative 5'-RACE that incorporated molecular barcodes. TCRdb re-analysed the 5' RACE reads in MiXCR, keeping a single row per CDR3 protein. This sample carries just under 350,000 distinct CDR3 sequences, 14% to 15% of them seen once, and the ten largest clones take 0.9% to 1.2%. The record originates from a study of CD8 T cells in ankylosing spondylitis. General study results and limits: Disease-linked clones had a CD8+ phenotype and relatively low frequency in peripheral blood. What seemed typical of ankylosing spondylitis blood was a TCR beta motif built from roughly 8 highly homologous variants. The clones that were linked to disease were reported to be significantly enriched in matched synovial fluid samples from ankylosing spondylitis patients.

This CDR3 spans 13 amino acids. Per germline, CDR1 SGHRS and CDR2 YFSETQ. Trimming cost V 4 bases and J 8 bases; bases outside gene matches: 7. The source of this sequence is a male donor with ankylosing spondylitis or in good health (not recorded which). Specimen: blood, either unsorted or a sorted T cell fraction (not recorded which). The chain has TRBV5-1 and TRBJ1-2; 8 bases are shared with TRBD1. CDR3 in DNA: TGCGCCAGCAGCCAGACAGGGGCGCAGGGCTACACCTTC. As protein: CASSQTGAQGYTF.